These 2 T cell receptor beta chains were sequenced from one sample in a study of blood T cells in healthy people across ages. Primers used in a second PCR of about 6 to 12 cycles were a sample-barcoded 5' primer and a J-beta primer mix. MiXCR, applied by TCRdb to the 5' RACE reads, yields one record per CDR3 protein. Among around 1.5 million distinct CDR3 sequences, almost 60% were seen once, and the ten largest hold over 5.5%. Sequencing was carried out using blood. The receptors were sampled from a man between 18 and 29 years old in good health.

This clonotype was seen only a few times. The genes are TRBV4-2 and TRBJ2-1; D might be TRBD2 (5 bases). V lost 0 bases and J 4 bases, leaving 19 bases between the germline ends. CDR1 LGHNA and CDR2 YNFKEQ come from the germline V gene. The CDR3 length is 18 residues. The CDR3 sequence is CASSQDTVWRVFYNEQFF. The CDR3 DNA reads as TGTGCCAGCAGCCAAGATACGGTCTGGCGGGTGTTTTACAATGAGCAGTTCTTC.

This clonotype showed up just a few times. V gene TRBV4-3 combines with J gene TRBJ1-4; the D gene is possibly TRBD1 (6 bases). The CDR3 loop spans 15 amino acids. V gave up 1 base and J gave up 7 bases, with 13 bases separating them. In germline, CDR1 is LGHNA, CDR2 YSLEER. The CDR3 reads CASSQGWGGGEKLFF. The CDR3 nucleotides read TGCGCCAGCAGCCAAGGATGGGGAGGGGGTGAAAAACTGTTTTTT.